The clone carrying this T cell receptor (beta chain) has just one count. Antigen: not known. The sample belongs to a study of cytomegalovirus exposure and HLA in healthy donors. Study-level information: It was reported in a later analysis that the same platform had been used for the 120 validation repertoires as for the approximately 700 first-cohort repertoires. General study points: TCR sequences were mostly rare, though some public TCRs occurred in many donors. A list of 150 or so TCR beta chains associated with cytomegalovirus was given.

From germline, CDR1 is MNHEY and CDR2 SVGAGI. With 0 bases clipped from V and 3 bases from J, the junction kept 1 base outside the gene matches. CDR3 length: 15 amino acids. Assay: immunoSEQ multiplex PCR; the TCRdb copy retains only in-frame clones and omits some. The table shows about 120,000 clones, with about nine tenths occurring only once. The gene calls are TRBV6-5 and TRBJ1-4, with 7 bases matching TRBD1. The receptor was isolated from a man younger than 35 in good health and CMV-seropositive. The specimen sequenced was PBMCs. Here the CDR3 DNA reads TGTGCCAGCAGTTACTCAGGGACAGCTAATGAAAAACTGTTTTTT. Its translation is CASSYSGTANEKLFF.